The clone carrying this TCR beta chain was picked up a small number of times. The data derive from a study of Graves' ophthalmopathy and Graves' hyperthyroidism. The CDR3 spans 10 residues. The V and J ends lost 10 bases and 7 bases respectively, with 10 bases between them. CDR3 regions of TCR beta were amplified from RNA transcripts. Following a first-round RT-PCR that used HTBI primers, a second-round multiplex PCR was carried out. TCRdb recomputed calls from the multiplex PCR reads with MiXCR, one row per CDR3 protein. This table has around 1,200,000 distinct CDR3 sequences, 35% to 40% appearing once.

The sequenced sample was peripheral blood or thyroid tissue (not recorded which). V usage is TRBV12-3 or TRBV12-4 and J usage is TRBJ1-2; D remains ambiguous. This TCR was recovered from an adult man with Graves' hyperthyroidism. In nucleotides, the CDR3 is TGTGCCACATACCGAACTGGCTACACCTTC. Its protein is CATYRTGYTF.